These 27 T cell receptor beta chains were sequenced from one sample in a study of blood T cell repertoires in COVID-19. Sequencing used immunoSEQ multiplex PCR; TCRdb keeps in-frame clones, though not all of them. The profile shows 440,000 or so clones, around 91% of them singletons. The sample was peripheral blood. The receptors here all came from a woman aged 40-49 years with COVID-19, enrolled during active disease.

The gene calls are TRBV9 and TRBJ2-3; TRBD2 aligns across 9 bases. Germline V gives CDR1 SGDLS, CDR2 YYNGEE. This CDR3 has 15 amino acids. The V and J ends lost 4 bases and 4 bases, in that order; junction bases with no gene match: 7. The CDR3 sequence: CASSPGAGGADTQYF. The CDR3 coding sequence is TGTGCCAGCAGCCCCGGAGCGGGAGGTGCAGATACGCAGTATTTT.

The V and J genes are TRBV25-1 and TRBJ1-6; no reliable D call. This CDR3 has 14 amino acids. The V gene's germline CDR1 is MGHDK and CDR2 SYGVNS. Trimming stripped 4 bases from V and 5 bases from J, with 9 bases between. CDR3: CASSASSNNSPLHF. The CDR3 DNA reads TGTGCCAGCAGTGCGTCGTCTAATAATTCACCCCTCCACTTT.

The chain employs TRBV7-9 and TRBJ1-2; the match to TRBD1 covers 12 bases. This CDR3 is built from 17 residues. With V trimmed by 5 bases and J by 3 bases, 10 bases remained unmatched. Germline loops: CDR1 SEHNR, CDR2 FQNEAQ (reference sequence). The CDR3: CASSQTGQGARDYGYTF. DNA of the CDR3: TGTGCCAGCAGCCAGACGGGACAGGGGGCGCGTGACTATGGCTACACCTTC. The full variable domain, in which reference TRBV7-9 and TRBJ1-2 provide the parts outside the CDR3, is DTGVSQNPRHKITKRGQNVTFRCDPISEHNRLYWYRQTLGQGPEFLTYFQNEAQLEKSRLLSDRFSAERPKGSFSTLEIQRTEQGDSAMYLCASSQTGQGARDYGYTFGSGTRLTVV.

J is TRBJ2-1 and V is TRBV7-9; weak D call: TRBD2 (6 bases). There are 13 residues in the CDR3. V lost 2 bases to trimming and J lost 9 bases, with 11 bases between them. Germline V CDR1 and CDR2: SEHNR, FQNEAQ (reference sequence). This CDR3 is CASSLTTSSEQFF. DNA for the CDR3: TGTGCCAGCAGCTTAACAACTAGCAGTGAGCAGTTCTTC.

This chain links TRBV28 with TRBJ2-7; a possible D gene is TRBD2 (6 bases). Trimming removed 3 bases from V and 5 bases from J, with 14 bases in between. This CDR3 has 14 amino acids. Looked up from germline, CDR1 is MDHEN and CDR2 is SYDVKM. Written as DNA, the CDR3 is TGTGCCAGCAGTTTGGAGGGTATCCCCCACGAGCAGTACTTC. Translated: CASSLEGIPHEQYF. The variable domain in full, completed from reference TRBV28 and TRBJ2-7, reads DVKVTQSSRYLVKRTGEKVFLECVQDMDHENMFWYRQDPGLGLRLIYFSYDVKMKEKGDIPEGYSVSREKKERFSLILESASTNQTSMYLCASSLEGIPHEQYFGPGTRLTVT.

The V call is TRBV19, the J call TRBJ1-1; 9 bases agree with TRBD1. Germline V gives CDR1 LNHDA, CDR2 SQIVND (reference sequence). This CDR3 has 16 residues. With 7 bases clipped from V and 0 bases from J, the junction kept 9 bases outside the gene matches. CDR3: CASIGGQGSMNTEAFF. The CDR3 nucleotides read TGTGCCAGTATCGGGGGACAGGGCAGCATGAACACTGAAGCTTTCTTT.

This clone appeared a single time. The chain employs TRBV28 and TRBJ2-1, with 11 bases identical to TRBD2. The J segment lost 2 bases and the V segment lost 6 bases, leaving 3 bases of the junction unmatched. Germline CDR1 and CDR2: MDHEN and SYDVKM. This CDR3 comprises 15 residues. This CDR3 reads CASRLLAGAYNEQFF. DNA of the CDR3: TGTGCCAGCAGGCTACTAGCGGGGGCCTACAATGAGCAGTTCTTC.

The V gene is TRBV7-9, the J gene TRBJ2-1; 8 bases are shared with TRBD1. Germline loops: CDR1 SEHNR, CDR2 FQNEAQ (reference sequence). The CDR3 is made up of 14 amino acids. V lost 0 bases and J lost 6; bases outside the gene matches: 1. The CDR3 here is CASSLAGTGNEQFF. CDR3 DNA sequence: TGTGCCAGCAGCTTAGCGGGGACAGGCAATGAGCAGTTCTTC.

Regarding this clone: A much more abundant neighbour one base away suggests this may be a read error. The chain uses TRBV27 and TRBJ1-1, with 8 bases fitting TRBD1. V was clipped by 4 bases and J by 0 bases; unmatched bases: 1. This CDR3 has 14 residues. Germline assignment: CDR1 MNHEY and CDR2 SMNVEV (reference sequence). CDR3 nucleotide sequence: TGTGCCAGCAGTTCGACAGGGGTGAACACTGAAGCTTTCTTT. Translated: CASSSTGVNTEAFF.

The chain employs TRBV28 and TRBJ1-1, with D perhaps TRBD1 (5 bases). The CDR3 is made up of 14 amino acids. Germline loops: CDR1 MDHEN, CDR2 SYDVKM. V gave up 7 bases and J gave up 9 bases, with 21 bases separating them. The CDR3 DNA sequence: TGTGCCAGCACTCTAGGCGGCCGGGACTTCCAAGCTTTCTTT. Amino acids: CASTLGGRDFQAFF.

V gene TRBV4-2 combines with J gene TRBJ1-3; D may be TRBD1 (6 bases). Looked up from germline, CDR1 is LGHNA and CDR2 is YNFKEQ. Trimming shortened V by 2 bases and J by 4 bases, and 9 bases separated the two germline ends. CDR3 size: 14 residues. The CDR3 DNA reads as TGTGCCAGCAGCCAAACAGGGATCGGAAACACCATATATTTT. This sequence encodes CASSQTGIGNTIYF.

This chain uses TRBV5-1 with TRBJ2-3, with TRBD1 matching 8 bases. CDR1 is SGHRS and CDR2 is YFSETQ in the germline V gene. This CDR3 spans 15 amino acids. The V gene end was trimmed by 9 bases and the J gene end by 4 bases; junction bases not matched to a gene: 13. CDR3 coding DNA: TGCGCCACCAGACCACCGGGACAGGCGGCAGATACGCAGTATTTT. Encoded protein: CATRPPGQAADTQYF.

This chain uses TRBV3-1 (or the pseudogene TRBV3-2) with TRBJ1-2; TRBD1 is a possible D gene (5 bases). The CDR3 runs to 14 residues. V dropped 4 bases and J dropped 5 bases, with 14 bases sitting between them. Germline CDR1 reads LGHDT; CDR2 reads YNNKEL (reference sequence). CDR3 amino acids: CASSRPQEGYGYTF. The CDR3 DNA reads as TGTGCCAGCAGCCGACCACAGGAAGGATATGGCTACACCTTC.

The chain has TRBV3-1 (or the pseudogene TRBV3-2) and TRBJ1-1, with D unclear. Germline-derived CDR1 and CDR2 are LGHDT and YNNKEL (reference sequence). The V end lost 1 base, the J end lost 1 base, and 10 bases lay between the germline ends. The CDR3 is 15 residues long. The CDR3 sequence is CASSQGGHQNTEAFF. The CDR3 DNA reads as TGTGCCAGCAGCCAAGGTGGGCACCAGAACACTGAAGCTTTCTTT.

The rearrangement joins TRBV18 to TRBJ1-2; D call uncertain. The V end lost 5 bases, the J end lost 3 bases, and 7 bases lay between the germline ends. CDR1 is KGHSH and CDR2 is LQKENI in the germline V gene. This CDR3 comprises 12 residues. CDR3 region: CASSEEDYGYTF. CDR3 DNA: TGTGCCAGCTCAGAGGAAGACTATGGCTACACCTTC.

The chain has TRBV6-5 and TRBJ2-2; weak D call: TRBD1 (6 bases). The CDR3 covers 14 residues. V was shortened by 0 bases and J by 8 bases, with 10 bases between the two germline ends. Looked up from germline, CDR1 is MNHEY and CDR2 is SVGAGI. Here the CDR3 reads CASSYSRGLGELFF. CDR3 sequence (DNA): TGTGCCAGCAGTTACTCTAGGGGGTTAGGGGAGCTGTTTTTT.

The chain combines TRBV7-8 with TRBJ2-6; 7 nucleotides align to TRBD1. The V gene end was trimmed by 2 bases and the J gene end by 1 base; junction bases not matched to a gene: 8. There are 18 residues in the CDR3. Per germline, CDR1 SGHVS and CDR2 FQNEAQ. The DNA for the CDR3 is TGTGCCAGCAGCTTATCAGCATTGACAGGGTCTGGGGCCAACGTCCTGACTTTC. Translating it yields CASSLSALTGSGANVLTF.

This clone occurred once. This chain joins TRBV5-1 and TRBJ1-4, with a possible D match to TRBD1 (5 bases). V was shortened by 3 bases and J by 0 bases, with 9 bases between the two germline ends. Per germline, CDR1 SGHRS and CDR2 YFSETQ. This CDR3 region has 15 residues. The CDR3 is CASSSTGATNEKLFF. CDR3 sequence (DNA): TGCGCCAGCAGCTCAACAGGAGCAACTAATGAAAAACTGTTTTTT. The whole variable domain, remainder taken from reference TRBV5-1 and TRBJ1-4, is KAGVTQTPRYLIKTRGQQVTLSCSPISGHRSVSWYQQTPGQGLQFLFEYFSETQRNKGNFPGRFSGRQFSNSRSEMNVSTLELGDSALYLCASSSTGATNEKLFFGSGTQLSVL.

For the CDR3, the DNA is TGTGCCAGCAGCACACTAAGAGGGAGATCTGGAAACACCATATATTTT. Translating it yields CASSTLRGRSGNTIYF. V usage is TRBV5-6 and J usage is TRBJ1-3; D gene uncertain. The V end was cut by 4 bases, the J end by 1 base, with 15 bases between. Germline CDR1 is SGHDT and CDR2 is YYEEEE. The CDR3 has 16 residues.

Written as DNA, the CDR3 is TGTGCCAGTAGTTCGGTGCGGTCGAACACCGGGGAGCTGTTTTTT. Amino acids: CASSSVRSNTGELFF. The chain has TRBV19 and TRBJ2-2; D is unresolved. Between the trimmed V and J ends, which lost 5 bases and 0 bases, there was a span of 10 bases. This CDR3 has 15 amino acids. Germline assignment: CDR1 LNHDA and CDR2 SQIVND (reference sequence).

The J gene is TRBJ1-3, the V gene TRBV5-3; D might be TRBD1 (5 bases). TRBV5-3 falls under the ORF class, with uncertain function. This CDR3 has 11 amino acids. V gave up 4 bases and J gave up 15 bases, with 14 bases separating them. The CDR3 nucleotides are TGTGCCAGAAGCGGCGGGGGGAACCCATATTTT. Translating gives CARSGGGNPYF.

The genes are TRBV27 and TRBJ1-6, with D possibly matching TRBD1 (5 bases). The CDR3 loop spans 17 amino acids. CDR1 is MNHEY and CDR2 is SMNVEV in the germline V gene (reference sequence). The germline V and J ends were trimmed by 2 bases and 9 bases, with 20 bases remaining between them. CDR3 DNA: TGTGCCAGCAGTTTAGGTTTCTGGGGCGCGGAATCTTCACCCCTCCACTTT. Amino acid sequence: CASSLGFWGAESSPLHF.

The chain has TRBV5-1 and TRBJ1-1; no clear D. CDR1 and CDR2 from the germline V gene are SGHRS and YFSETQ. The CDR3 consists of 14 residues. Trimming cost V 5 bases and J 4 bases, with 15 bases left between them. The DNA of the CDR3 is TGCGCCAGCAGTTCCCTCATGGCGGGCACTGAAGCTTTCTTT. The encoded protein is CASSSLMAGTEAFF.

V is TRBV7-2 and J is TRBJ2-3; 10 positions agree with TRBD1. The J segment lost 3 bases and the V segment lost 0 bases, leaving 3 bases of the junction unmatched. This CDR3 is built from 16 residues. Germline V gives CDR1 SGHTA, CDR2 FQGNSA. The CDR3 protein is CASSLAGQGWTDTQYF. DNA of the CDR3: TGTGCCAGCAGCTTAGCGGGACAGGGGTGGACAGATACGCAGTATTTT.

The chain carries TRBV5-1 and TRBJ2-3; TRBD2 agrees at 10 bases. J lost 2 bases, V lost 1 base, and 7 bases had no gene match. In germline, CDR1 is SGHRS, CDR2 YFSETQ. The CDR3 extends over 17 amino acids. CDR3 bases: TGCGCCAGCAGCTTGAGGCTAGCGGGGGCAGACACAGATACGCAGTATTTT. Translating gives CASSLRLAGADTDTQYF.

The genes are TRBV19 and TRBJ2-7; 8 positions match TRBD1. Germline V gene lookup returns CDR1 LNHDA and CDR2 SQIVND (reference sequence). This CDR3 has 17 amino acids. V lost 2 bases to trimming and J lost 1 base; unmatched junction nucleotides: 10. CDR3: CASSIYHSRGPSYEQYF. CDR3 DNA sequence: TGTGCCAGTAGTATATATCACTCCAGGGGGCCTTCCTACGAGCAGTACTTC.

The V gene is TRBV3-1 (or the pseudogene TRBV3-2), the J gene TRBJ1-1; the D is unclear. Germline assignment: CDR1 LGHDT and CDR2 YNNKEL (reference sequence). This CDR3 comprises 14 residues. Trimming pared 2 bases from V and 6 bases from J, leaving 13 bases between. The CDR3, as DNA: TGTGCCAGCAGCCAACCGGGCCCCGGGGCTGAAGCTTTCTTT. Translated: CASSQPGPGAEAFF.